Listed below are T cell receptor beta chains from one sample, sequenced in a study of CD8 T cells in Susac syndrome. TCRdb called the immunoSEQ multiplex PCR reads again in MiXCR, with one record for every CDR3 protein. The sample consists of some 450,000 distinct CDR3 sequences, approximately 85% of them appearing once. Material for sequencing was CD8+ T cells from PBMCs. The receptors were sampled from a human donor with multiple sclerosis. The CDR3 runs from the conserved cysteine through the conserved F or W. The D gene is left open where the match is weak. Not every row has a clone size; where given, it reads once, few, many or a size class.

d_call | j_call | clone_size | v_call | cdr3_aa | cdr3_nt
. | TRBJ2-7 | . | TRBV5-1 | CASSFSGPPNEQYF | TGCGCCAGCAGCTTCTCAGGGCCCCCGAACGAGCAGTACTTC
. | TRBJ1-2 | . | TRBV4-1 | CASSQGRGVYDGYTF | TGCGCCAGCAGCCAAGGCCGAGGGGTGTACGATGGCTACACCTTC
. | TRBJ1-3 | once | TRBV13 | CASSLGGERNTIYF | TGTGCCAGCAGCTTAGGGGGGGAGAGAAACACCATATATTTT
. | TRBJ1-2 | . | TRBV9 | CASGTGTGGYTF | TGTGCCAGCGGGACCGGAACGGGGGGCTACACCTTC
. | TRBJ1-2 | . | TRBV5-8 | CASSLRTGTETNYGYTF | TGTGCCAGCAGTTTACGCACCGGGACGGAGACTAACTATGGCTACACCTTC
TRBD1 | TRBJ1-2 | . | TRBV5-4 | CASSLEGAVDYGYTF | TGTGCCAGCAGCTTGGAGGGGGCGGTTGACTATGGCTACACCTTC
TRBD2 | TRBJ2-1 | few | TRBV6-5 | CASSYSGRHNEQFF | TGTGCCAGCAGTTACAGCGGGAGACACAATGAGCAGTTCTTC
. | TRBJ1-5 | once | TRBV15 | CATSQRVQGNQPQHF | TGTGCCACCAGCCAACGTGTACAGGGCAATCAGCCCCAGCATTTT
. | TRBJ2-1 | . | TRBV29-1 | CSVVVPSYNEQFF | TGCAGCGTTGTGGTCCCATCCTACAATGAGCAGTTCTTC
TRBD1 | TRBJ1-3 | . | TRBV4-2 | CASSAPVTGKSGNTIYF | TGTGCCAGCAGCGCCCCCGTGACAGGGAAATCTGGAAACACCATATATTTT
. | TRBJ2-7 | few | TRBV6-5 | CASSYSRGFGLGQYF | TGTGCCAGCAGTTACTCTAGGGGCTTTGGTTTAGGGCAGTACTTC
TRBD2 | TRBJ2-1 | many | TRBV27 | CASSLGTSGYNEQFF | TGTGCCAGCAGCCTCGGGACTAGCGGATACAATGAGCAGTTCTTC
. | TRBJ1-5 | few | TRBV25-1 | CASSAGVGNQPQHF | TGTGCCAGCAGTGCCGGGGTTGGTAATCAGCCCCAGCATTTT
TRBD1 | TRBJ1-1 | . | TRBV2 | CASAGTGTTEAFF | TGTGCCAGCGCCGGGACAGGAACTACTGAAGCTTTCTTT
. | TRBJ1-2 | few | TRBV4-1 | CASSQEAGDYGYTF | TGTGCCAGCAGCCAAGAGGCTGGGGACTATGGCTACACCTTC
TRBD1 | TRBJ1-3 | . | TRBV28 | CASSETGQGARGNTIYF | TGTGCCAGCAGTGAAACGGGACAGGGGGCGCGTGGAAACACCATATATTTT
TRBD1 | TRBJ1-1 | . | TRBV2 | CASRLTGEFAEAFF | TGTGCCAGCAGGTTGACAGGGGAATTCGCTGAAGCTTTCTTT
. | TRBJ1-1 | . | TRBV6-5 | CASSFRGQTDTEAFF | TGTGCCAGCAGTTTCCGCGGACAGACGGACACTGAAGCTTTCTTT
. | TRBJ1-1 | . | TRBV4-1 | CASSQEMNTEAFF | TGCGCCAGCAGCCAAGAGATGAACACTGAAGCTTTCTTT
. | TRBJ2-7 | . | TRBV12-3/TRBV12-4 | CASSPPSDWEAYEQYF | TGTGCCAGCAGCCCCCCCTCGGACTGGGAAGCCTACGAGCAGTACTTC
TRBD1 | TRBJ1-6 | . | TRBV6-5 | CASSYLGGTGGAERDSPLHF | TGTGCCAGCAGTTACTTAGGGGGGACAGGGGGCGCGGAGAGAGATTCACCCCTCCACTTT
TRBD2 | TRBJ2-3 | . | TRBV7-2 | CASSLSREGFTDTQYF | TGTGCCAGCAGCTTATCGCGGGAGGGTTTCACAGATACGCAGTATTTT
. | TRBJ2-1 | . | TRBV27 | CASSLLDGSNEQFF | TGTGCCAGCAGCCTACTAGACGGCTCGAATGAGCAGTTCTTC
TRBD1 | TRBJ1-1 | . | TRBV19 | CASIQQGGTEAFF | TGTGCCAGTATACAACAGGGGGGGACTGAAGCTTTCTTT
. | TRBJ1-1 | . | TRBV4-1 | CASSGPPERGANTEAFF | TGCGCCAGCAGCGGGCCGCCAGAGAGGGGGGCAAACACTGAAGCTTTCTTT